The TCR beta chain under discussion was sequenced for a study of cytomegalovirus exposure and HLA in healthy donors. Study observations and caveats: According to a subsequent analysis, TCR clusters identified in the first cohort showed a tendency to co-occur across the 110 or so validation repertoires. Rare TCR sequences dominated, though some public TCRs recurred in many donors.

An approximately 120-subject validation cohort, separate from the roughly 670-subject first cohort, supplied the donors. The CDR3 runs to 12 residues. Germline-derived CDR1 and CDR2 are SGHNT and YENEEA. Trimming cost V 5 bases and J 6 bases; bases outside gene matches: 4. This clone came up once. The target antigen is unknown. Sequenced by immunoSEQ multiplex PCR; TCRdb stores in-frame clones only, minus some. Found here are under 250,000 clones, 83% of them singletons; the top ten hold roughly 5.4%. Sequenced input: PBMCs. V is TRBV11-3 and J is TRBJ2-7; 7 bases line up with TRBD1. The receptor's source is a woman between 18 and 29 years old in good health and CMV-seronegative. CDR3 residues: CASSHGQAEQYF. CDR3 coding DNA: TGTGCCAGCAGCCACGGACAGGCCGAGCAGTACTTC.